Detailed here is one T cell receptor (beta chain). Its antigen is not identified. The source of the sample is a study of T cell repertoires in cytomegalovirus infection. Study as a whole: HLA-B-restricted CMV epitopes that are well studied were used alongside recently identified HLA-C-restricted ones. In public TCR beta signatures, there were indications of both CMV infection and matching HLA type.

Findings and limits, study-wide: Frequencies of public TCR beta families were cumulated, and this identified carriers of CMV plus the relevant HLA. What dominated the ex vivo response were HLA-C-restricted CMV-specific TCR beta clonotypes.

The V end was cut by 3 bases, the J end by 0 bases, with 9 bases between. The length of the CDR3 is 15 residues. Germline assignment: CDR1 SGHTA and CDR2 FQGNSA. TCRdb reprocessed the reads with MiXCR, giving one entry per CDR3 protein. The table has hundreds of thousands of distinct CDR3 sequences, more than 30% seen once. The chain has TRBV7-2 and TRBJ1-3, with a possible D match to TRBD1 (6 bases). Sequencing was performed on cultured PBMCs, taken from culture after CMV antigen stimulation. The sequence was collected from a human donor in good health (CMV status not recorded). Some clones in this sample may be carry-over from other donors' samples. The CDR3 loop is CASSLRGGSGNTIYF. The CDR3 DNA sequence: TGTGCCAGCAGCTTGCGAGGGGGCTCTGGAAACACCATATATTTT.